These T cell receptor beta chains were read from a single sample in a study of T-cell reconstitution after alpha-beta-depleted transplantation in children. TCRdb re-called the PCR reads through MiXCR, storing one row per CDR3 protein. The sample shows about 110,000 distinct CDR3 sequences, around 10% of them seen only once. This specimen consisted of PBMCs from the stem cell graft donor, obtained from the stem cell graft. The receptors originated from a human donor who donated a stem cell graft to a child with acute lymphoblastic leukemia. Both conserved end residues are part of each CDR3. D genes are given only for firm matches. Size tells how often a clone was seen, or its class if it is expanded.

V	size	length	D	J	DNA	CDR3
TRBV20-1	many	13	TRBD1	TRBJ2-7	TGCAGTGCGCATCAGGGGGCGATGAGCGAGCAGTACTTC	CSAHQGAMSEQYF
TRBV6-5	many	15	TRBD1	TRBJ2-1	TGTGCCAGCACCGGGACAGGGTCTTTGTACAATGAGCAGTTCTTC	CASTGTGSLYNEQFF
TRBV20-1	many	18	NA	TRBJ2-4	TGCAGTGCTAACCCCAGCGCCCAAACCCGGGGCGAACGGAACATTCAGTACTTC	CSANPSAQTRGERNIQYF
TRBV12-3/TRBV12-4	many	14	NA	TRBJ1-2	TGTGCCAGCAGGCCCCAGGGGAGATTCTATGGCTACACCTTC	CASRPQGRFYGYTF
TRBV14	once	19	NA	TRBJ2-5	TGTGCCAGCAGCCAAGATCTCGACCGAACTATCGGGTTGTTAGAGACCCAGTACTTC	CASSQDLDRTIGLLETQYF
TRBV4-1	many	19	NA	TRBJ2-3	TGCGCCAGCAGCCAAGATCGGACCTTACCGGGGGCGGCCACAGATACGCAGTATTTT	CASSQDRTLPGAATDTQYF
TRBV5-5	many	15	NA	TRBJ2-2	TGTGCCAGCAGCCTTGGGCGGGCCAGCACCGGGGAGCTGTTTTTT	CASSLGRASTGELFF
TRBV5-1	many	14	NA	TRBJ1-1	TGCGCCAGCAGCTCCTGGACAGAGAACACTGAAGCTTTCTTT	CASSSWTENTEAFF
TRBV6-5	many	13	NA	TRBJ1-2	TGTGCCAGCAGTTATCACCAGGGGAACGGCTACACCTTC	CASSYHQGNGYTF
TRBV4-2	many	15	TRBD1	TRBJ2-7	TGTGCCAGCAGCCCACAAAGGACAGGGTCCTACGAGCAGTACTTC	CASSPQRTGSYEQYF
TRBV11-2	many	15	TRBD1	TRBJ1-6	TGTGCCAGCAGCTTAGGGACAGGGGGTAATTCACCCCTCCACTTT	CASSLGTGGNSPLHF
TRBV6-2/TRBV6-3	many	17	NA	TRBJ2-3	TGTGCCAGCAGTCGACACCAGAGAGCAAGATACACAGATACGCAGTATTTT	CASSRHQRARYTDTQYF
TRBV7-2	many	13	NA	TRBJ2-2	TGTGCCAGCAGCTTAGGAACCACCGTGAGGCTGTTTTTT	CASSLGTTVRLFF
TRBV5-1	many	16	NA	TRBJ2-5	TGCGCCAGCAGCTTTTCAGGCAGGGCGAGGGTAGAGACCCAGTACTTC	CASSFSGRARVETQYF
TRBV27	many	14	NA	TRBJ1-1	TGTGCCAGCAGTCCCTTATTCGAGTGGACTGAAGCTTTCTTT	CASSPLFEWTEAFF
TRBV10-2	many	15	TRBD1	TRBJ2-5	TGCGCCAGCAGTGAAGTAGACAGGGGAACAGAGACCCAGTACTTC	CASSEVDRGTETQYF
TRBV18	few	15	TRBD1	TRBJ1-1	TGTGCCAGCTCACCAGTCCAGGGGGAAGGCACTGAAGCTTTCTTT	CASSPVQGEGTEAFF
TRBV6-2/TRBV6-3	many	14	TRBD2	TRBJ2-7	TGTGCCAGCACTTCCAGCGGGAAAAACTACGAGCAGTACTTC	CASTSSGKNYEQYF